The 16 T cell receptor beta chains presented below share a single source sample, sequenced in a study of T cell responses to AZD1222 COVID-19 vaccine (dated by TCRdb to the early 2020s). The meaning of the sample's time point label: about 28 days (+/-7) after the second vaccine dose. Libraries were constructed by the immunoSEQ multiplex PCR assay. In its TCRdb copy, this immuneACCESS table keeps in-frame sequences only and misses some clones. Where compared with another copy, unresolved V genes explain less than half of these, and the others have no known cause. Counted in this sample were over 75,000 clones; approximately 85% of them appeared once. The top ten clonotypes cover 3.4% of the sample. The sequencing here drew on peripheral blood, taken 28 days after the second AZD1222 dose. All receptors derive from an adult who received the AZD1222 COVID-19 vaccine.

J is TRBJ1-1 and V is TRBV28; TRBD1 is a possible D gene (6 bases). Germline V lookup: CDR1 MDHEN, CDR2 SYDVKM. This CDR3 comprises 15 residues. Trimming stripped 6 bases from V and 4 bases from J, with 18 bases between. The chain's CDR3 is CASRNLGGWGTEAFF. The CDR3 DNA follows: TGTGCCAGCAGAAACTTAGGGGGGTGGGGCACTGAAGCTTTCTTT.

The chain employs TRBV7-2 and TRBJ1-5; D is unresolved. Per the germline V gene, CDR1 is SGHTA and CDR2 is FQGNSA. V gave up 1 base and J gave up 8 bases, with 15 bases separating them. This CDR3 is built from 15 residues. DNA for the CDR3: TGTGCCAGCAGCTTAGGGCCTGGGCTTGAGGAGCCCCAGCATTTT. Protein product: CASSLGPGLEEPQHF.

V gene TRBV10-3 combines with J gene TRBJ1-3; D perhaps matches TRBD1 (5 bases). The CDR3 covers 14 residues. The V and J ends lost 7 bases and 0 bases respectively, with 10 bases between them. Per germline, CDR1 ENHRY and CDR2 SYGVKD. CDR3 DNA: TGTGCCATCAAGGGACGGGCCTCTGGAAACACCATATATTTT. Translating gives CAIKGRASGNTIYF.

This clone was counted between two and nine times. V is TRBV4-2 and J is TRBJ2-7, with 9 bases fitting TRBD1. Germline CDR1 is LGHNA and CDR2 is YNFKEQ. Trimming at V came to 0 bases and at J to 2 bases, leaving 2 bases not matched to a gene. The CDR3 runs to 15 residues. In DNA, the CDR3 is TGTGCCAGCAGCCAAGAGCACAGGGGGCCCTACGAGCAGTACTTC. Translation: CASSQEHRGPYEQYF.

V gene TRBV7-2 combines with J gene TRBJ1-2; D perhaps matches TRBD1 (5 bases). The CDR3 totals 15 residues. From germline, CDR1 is SGHTA and CDR2 FQGNSA. V lost 7 bases to trimming and J lost 0 bases, with 15 bases between them. CDR3 loop: CASNLQEIANYGYTF. CDR3 nucleotides: TGTGCCAGCAACCTACAGGAGATAGCTAACTATGGCTACACCTTC.

The chain has TRBV15 and TRBJ2-5; 7 positions match TRBD2. The trim removed 3 bases at V and 5 bases at J, leaving 15 bases unmatched. Looked up from germline, CDR1 is LNHNV and CDR2 is YYDKDF (reference sequence). CDR3 length equals 17 residues. CDR3 nucleotide sequence: TGTGCCACCAGCAGCATGGGGGGGAGTAGTTTTAGGGAGACCCAGTACTTC. Translating it yields CATSSMGGSSFRETQYF.

V is TRBV11-2 and J is TRBJ2-1; TRBD2 matches 10 bases. Germline V lookup: CDR1 SGHAT, CDR2 FQNNGV. V gave up 5 bases and J gave up 3 bases; unmatched junction bases: 10. This CDR3 is 17 amino acids long. CDR3 DNA sequence: TGTGCCAGCAGCCCCACAGCGGGGGGGCGGGGCTACAATGAGCAGTTCTTC. It codes for CASSPTAGGRGYNEQFF.

The chain links TRBV27 to TRBJ1-6; TRBD1 might be the D (6 bases). The V gene's germline CDR1 is MNHEY and CDR2 SMNVEV (reference sequence). This CDR3 comprises 14 residues. Deletions cut 3 bases from V and 7 bases from J, with 10 bases between. This CDR3 is CASSFGQRNSPLHF. Written as DNA, the CDR3 is TGTGCCAGCAGTTTCGGACAGCGCAATTCACCCCTCCACTTT.

This clone has more than one count but fewer than ten. The chain couples TRBV28 to TRBJ2-3; D not resolved. CDR1 and CDR2 (germline): MDHEN, SYDVKM. The CDR3 covers 12 residues. Trimming removed 7 bases at V and 2 bases at J, with 7 bases between. The CDR3 region is CASNHITDTQYF. DNA for the CDR3: TGTGCCAGCAACCACATCACAGATACGCAGTATTTT.

The CDR3 DNA is TGTGCCAGCTCACATACCTACACCGAGACAGGGGACTCACCCCTCCACTTT. It translates to CASSHTYTETGDSPLHF. This chain uses TRBV18 with TRBJ1-6; 8 positions match TRBD1. The CDR3 sequence is 17 residues long. The germline V gene encodes CDR1 KGHSH and CDR2 LQKENI. Trimming at V came to 4 bases and at J to 10 bases, leaving 15 bases not matched to a gene.

This chain connects TRBV7-2 to TRBJ2-7; D may match TRBD1 or TRBD2 (5 bases each). The germline CDR1 and CDR2 sequences are SGHTA and FQGNSA. Trimming left V 5 bases short and J 2 bases short, with 13 bases between. This CDR3 region has 14 residues. CDR3 protein: CASSVRWGTYEQYF. CDR3 nucleotide sequence: TGTGCCAGCAGCGTCCGTTGGGGGACCTACGAGCAGTACTTC.

The rearrangement joins TRBV18 to TRBJ2-2, with 8 bases matching TRBD1. V was pared by 1 base and J by 3 bases, with 1 base of the junction left unmatched. Germline-derived CDR1 and CDR2 are KGHSH and LQKENI. CDR3 length: 15 residues. CDR3 amino acids: CASSPQTGDTGELFF. In DNA form, the CDR3 reads TGTGCCAGCTCACCACAGACAGGGGACACCGGGGAGCTGTTTTTT.

V usage is TRBV5-1 and J usage is TRBJ2-1; 14 bases agree with TRBD2. The CDR3 is 17 amino acids. Per germline, CDR1 SGHRS and CDR2 YFSETQ. Trimming cost V 3 bases and J 6 bases; bases outside gene matches: 8. DNA of the CDR3: TGCGCCAGCAGCTGGTCCGGGACTAGCGGGAGTCGCAATGAGCAGTTCTTC. Residues: CASSWSGTSGSRNEQFF.

V is TRBV28 and J is TRBJ2-7; D might be TRBD1 (5 bases). CDR1 MDHEN and CDR2 SYDVKM come from the germline V gene. With 2 bases removed from V and 12 bases from J, the gap between germline ends came to 11 bases. CDR3 length equals 11 residues. The DNA for the CDR3 is TGTGCCAGCAGTTTAGACAGAGCACTGTACTTC. Its translation is CASSLDRALYF.

Here the CDR3 reads CASSRQGGNYGYTF. Here the CDR3 DNA reads TGTGCCAGCAGCCGTCAAGGGGGCAACTATGGCTACACCTTC. The chain recombines TRBV21-1 with TRBJ1-2; the tabulated D call, TRBD1, remains unverified against the DNA. TRBV21-1 is a pseudogene segment. This CDR3 comprises 14 residues.

The V gene is TRBV29-1, the J gene TRBJ1-1; D may be TRBD1 (5 bases). Trimming removed 4 bases from V and 3 bases from J, with 9 bases in between. The CDR3 is 12 amino acids. The germline V gene has CDR1 SQVTM and CDR2 ANQGSEA. Here the CDR3 DNA reads TGCAGCGTTGTCAGGGTGGACACTGAAGCTTTCTTT. Translating gives CSVVRVDTEAFF. The full variable domain, completed using reference TRBV29-1 and TRBJ1-1, is SAVISQKPSRDICQRGTSLTIQCQVDSQVTMMFWYRQQPGQSLTLIATANQGSEATYESGFVIDKFPISRPNLTFSTLTVSNMSPEDSSIYLCSVVRVDTEAFFGQGTRLTVV.